What follows is one T cell receptor beta chain and its context. It lacks a known antigen. Base qualities are missing; no much larger clone stands one base away. Library preparation used RT-PCR. Sequencer: Illumina HiSeq 2500. Starting from the raw public reads, TCRdb applied fastp trimming at Q25, assembled clones with MiXCR and retained in-frame beta chains. CDR3 protein duplicates are merged, each entry listing the most common genes and DNA. The sample data list roughly 540,000 distinct CDR3 sequences, and 20% to 25% of these were observed just once. The ten largest make up 2.5% to 3.5% of the sample. The sample is drawn from a study of response to subunit inactivated influenza vaccine (dated by TCRdb to the late 2010s). A note on the overall study: To follow how T cells responded to a trivalent subunit inactivated influenza vaccine, the researchers relied on deep quantitative profiling of the T cell receptor repertoire. Beyond this particular receptor, the publication reports: The authors suggested that each seasonal influenza vaccination may recruit only a limited number of new T cells.

Germline trimming: 6 bases from V, 1 base from J; junction bases outside gene matches: 16. For CDR1 and CDR2, the germline V gene lists SNHLY and FYNNEI. There are 20 amino acids in the CDR3, from cysteine to phenylalanine inclusive. Only the CDR3 portion is preserved as DNA: 60 bases, with reading frame beginning at the first base. This sample also belongs to another study, concerning T cells expressing NK-cell markers. As noted in the second study: TCR beta cDNA libraries were prepared using 5'RACE template switching, which introduced a universal primer site and unique molecular identifiers. In sorted CD3+CD56+NKG2C+, CD3+CD56+NKG2C- and CD3+CD56-NKG2C+ T-cell subsets from eight donors, TCR beta-chain repertoires were profiled. Of the eight sequenced donors, seven were found to be HCMV-seropositive and one was found to be HCMV-seronegative. To restrict sorting to alphabetaTCR-expressing T cells, an anti-gammadeltaTCR antibody was added in several experiments. In six donors, the dominant CD3+CD56+NKG2C+ clonotypes were found to rank among the top 10 CD8+ clonotypes and to make up about 1.0-7.0% of CD8+ T cells. Those dominant clonotypes were again the most abundant among CD3+CD56-NKG2C+ cells in four donors, at about 28.3-60.1%. Whether the expanded NKG2C-expressing T cell clones were specific for HCMV antigens remained unclear. All eight donors whose samples were sequenced were randomly selected healthy volunteers, three of them men and five women. HCMV serostatus was determined by detecting HCMV-specific IgG in serum with a commercial ELISA kit. Peripheral blood mononuclear cells were isolated from blood by Ficoll density gradient centrifugation. CD4+ and CD8+ T cells were isolated from PBMC by magnetic immunoseparation with Miltenyi isolation kits. cDNA synthesis was primed from the TCR beta constant segment, followed by two successive PCR amplification steps. The libraries were sequenced on Illumina HiSeq 2000/2500, MiSeq or NextSeq, producing 2 x 150 bp reads. MIGEC handled demultiplexing of the reads and grouping by UMI, while MiTCR was used to assemble and quantify clonotypes. Only TCR cDNA sequences supported by at least two reads were kept to exclude erroneous sequences. The tcR package was used for downstream repertoire analysis, and clonotypes were matched across fractions by CDR3 nucleotide sequence plus V segment. Antigen specificity was annotated against VDJdb with VDJmatch, allowing one amino acid substitution in CDR3.

The sequence is built from TRBV2 and TRBJ2-1, with 12 junctional bases fitting TRBD1. The sample in question was CD4+ T cells sorted from PBMCs, obtained about 11 days after vaccination. The origin of this receptor is a man between 50 and 59 years old who received an inactivated influenza vaccine. Donor details come from another sample of the same person, matched by shared clones. The DNA sequence reads TGTGCCAGCAGGGCGGGGGACAGGGGGCTTATTCCAAGATCCTACAATGAGCAGTTCTTC. Translated, this is CASRAGDRGLIPRSYNEQFF. With the rest looked up from the reference TRBV2 and TRBJ2-1 genes rather than sequenced, the full variable domain is EPEVTQTPSHQVTQMGQEVILRCVPISNHLYFYWYRQILGQKVEFLVSFYNNEISEKSEIFDDQFSVERPDGSNFTLKIRSTKLEDSAMYFCASRAGDRGLIPRSYNEQFFGPGTRLTVL.